These 3 T cell receptor beta chains share one sample of origin, sequenced in a study of cytomegalovirus exposure and HLA in healthy donors. Clones were sequenced by immunoSEQ multiplex PCR, and TCRdb holds only the in-frame ones, with some missing. The sample carries roughly 120,000 clones, 94% recorded once. Material for sequencing was PBMCs. The receptors here all came from a woman between 18 and 29 years old in good health and CMV-seronegative.

V and J are TRBV6-1 and TRBJ2-5; D might be TRBD2 (5 bases). The germline V and J ends were trimmed by 8 bases and 4 bases, with 17 bases remaining between them. Germline assignment: CDR1 MNHNS and CDR2 SASEGT. This CDR3 comprises 14 residues. The CDR3 spells CASGRVPRGETQYF. CDR3 in DNA: TGTGCCAGCGGTAGGGTACCACGGGGAGAGACCCAGTACTTC.

This rearrangement joins TRBV27 to TRBJ2-7; 8 nucleotides match TRBD2. The CDR3 length is 14 residues. Trimming at V came to 6 bases and at J to 2 bases, leaving 6 bases not matched to a gene. The germline gives CDR1 MNHEY, CDR2 SMNVEV (reference sequence). The CDR3 protein is CASSDPGGAYEQYF. In nucleotides, the CDR3 is TGTGCCAGCAGCGATCCCGGGGGGGCCTACGAGCAGTACTTC.

The chain has TRBV15 and TRBJ1-1; D possibly corresponds to TRBD1 (6 bases). Germline CDR1 is LNHNV and CDR2 is YYDKDF (reference sequence). With 2 bases removed from V and 0 bases from J, the gap between germline ends came to 22 bases. This CDR3 is 19 amino acids long. Here the CDR3 DNA reads TGTGCCACCAGCAGAAGGGCGGGGGGCGAGTCAAACCTGAACACTGAAGCTTTCTTT. This translates into CATSRRAGGESNLNTEAFF. Looking up the rest from reference TRBV15 and TRBJ1-1 gives the full variable domain: DAMVIQNPRYQVTQFGKPVTLSCSQTLNHNVMYWYQQKSSQAPKLLFHYYDKDFNNEADTPDNFQSRRPNTSFCFLDIRSPGLGDTAMYLCATSRRAGGESNLNTEAFFGQGTRLTVV.